This is a list of T cell receptor beta chains from one sample in a study of cytomegalovirus exposure and HLA in healthy donors. Assay used: immunoSEQ multiplex PCR; TCRdb lists only in-frame clones, some missing. The sample shows under 150,000 clones, roughly 82% of them seen only once. Sequenced: PBMCs. These receptors were collected from a male donor in good health and CMV-seronegative. Each CDR3 is given with its conserved first and last residue. A D gene is named only where the DNA matches it firmly. Clone size is stated in some rows and not others, as once, few, many or a class when expanded.

clone size	J gene	D gene	V gene	CDR3 DNA	CDR3 protein
NA	TRBJ2-3	NA	TRBV13	TGTGCCAGCAGCGGACGGGGGGCCCCCACAGATACGCAGTATTTT	CASSGRGAPTDTQYF
NA	TRBJ2-5	NA	TRBV4-1	TGCGCCAGCAGCCAAGATCCACCGGGTCCCCAAGAGACCCAGTACTTC	CASSQDPPGPQETQYF
NA	TRBJ2-1	TRBD2	TRBV7-6	TGTGCCAGCAGCTTAGTAAGGGGAGGGTCCTACAATGAGCAGTTCTTC	CASSLVRGGSYNEQFF
NA	TRBJ2-1	NA	TRBV5-1	TGCGCCAGCACCAGGGACTTTCAGATCTCCTACAATGAGCAGTTCTTC	CASTRDFQISYNEQFF
NA	TRBJ1-2	TRBD1	TRBV6-5	TGTGCCAGCAGGCCAACCACAGGGGGCGGATATGGCTACACCTTC	CASRPTTGGGYGYTF
NA	TRBJ2-2	NA	TRBV7-9	TGTGCCAGCAGCTTAGTTTCCCCACAGAAGAACACCGGGGAGCTGTTTTTT	CASSLVSPQKNTGELFF
NA	TRBJ2-1	NA	TRBV6-6	TGTGCCACCAGACTGTCGGGCAATGAGCAGTTCTTC	CATRLSGNEQFF
NA	TRBJ1-3	NA	TRBV28	TGTGCCAGCAGTTCCGCTGGAAACACCATATATTTT	CASSSAGNTIYF
NA	TRBJ2-3	NA	TRBV7-2	TGTGCCAGCAGCTTAGCGGGAGGCCCTGGGGGGACGGATACGCAGTATTTT	CASSLAGGPGGTDTQYF
NA	TRBJ2-3	TRBD2	TRBV4-1	TGCGCCAGCACCCCGGGACTAGCGGGAGGCGACGATACGCAGTATTTT	CASTPGLAGGDDTQYF
NA	TRBJ2-1	TRBD2	TRBV4-1	TGCGCCAGCAGCCAGATCGCCCACAGGAGCGGGAGTATTTCGTTCTTC	CASSQIAHRSGSISFF
NA	TRBJ1-1	TRBD1	TRBV6-5	TGTGCCAGCAGTTGGGGGACAGACACTGAAGCTTTCTTT	CASSWGTDTEAFF
NA	TRBJ1-4	TRBD1	TRBV5-1	TGCGCCAGAAGCAGGGGATACAGGGGGCGGGAAAAACTGTTTTTT	CARSRGYRGREKLFF
NA	TRBJ2-7	NA	TRBV2	TGTGCCAGCAGTGAGTCTCAGGGGACCTCCTACGAGCAGTACTTC	CASSESQGTSYEQYF
NA	TRBJ2-7	NA	TRBV27	TGTGCCAGCAGTCAACGAGGCTACGAGCAGTACTTC	CASSQRGYEQYF
few	TRBJ1-4	NA	TRBV2	TGTGCCAGCACACCCACAGGGCCCCATAATGAAAAACTGTTTTTT	CASTPTGPHNEKLFF
few	TRBJ2-7	TRBD2	TRBV9	TGTGCCAGCAGCGTAGGGGGTAGCGGGAGCTACGAGCAGTACTTC	CASSVGGSGSYEQYF
NA	TRBJ2-3	NA	TRBV7-6	TGTGCCAGCAGCTTAGCGTCCGGGTCCGGCACAGATACGCAGTATTTT	CASSLASGSGTDTQYF
NA	TRBJ2-5	TRBD1	TRBV29-1	TGCAGCTCGGACAGGGGTGGAGAGACCCAGTACTTC	CSSDRGGETQYF
NA	TRBJ2-1	TRBD2	TRBV6-4	TGTGCCAGCAGTGACTCATGGCGGGAGTTTTACAATGAGCAGTTCTTC	CASSDSWREFYNEQFF
once	TRBJ2-7	TRBD1	TRBV4-1	TGCGCCAGCAGCTCTCGGGACAGGGGCTACGAGCAGTACTTC	CASSSRDRGYEQYF
NA	TRBJ2-3	TRBD2	TRBV27	TGTGCCAGCGCCGGACTAGCGGGAGACCTAGGTACGCAGTATTTT	CASAGLAGDLGTQYF
once	TRBJ1-4	TRBD1	TRBV28	TGTGCCAGCAGACCGACAGGGCTAAATGAAAAACTGTTTTTT	CASRPTGLNEKLFF
once	TRBJ2-5	TRBD1	TRBV6-1	TGTGCCAGCAGGTTTCCGGGACAGGGAGTAGGGACCCAGTACTTC	CASRFPGQGVGTQYF
once	TRBJ1-3	NA	TRBV7-8	TGTGCCAGTAGCCCCCTAACAGGAGCGTTCGGCTCTGGAAACACCATATATTTT	CASSPLTGAFGSGNTIYF
NA	TRBJ1-1	NA	TRBV5-1	TGCGCCAGCAGCTTGGGACAGGAGAACACTGAAGCTTTCTTT	CASSLGQENTEAFF
NA	TRBJ2-1	TRBD1	TRBV19	TGTGCCAGTAGCTTTAGATACAGGGGCAATGAGCAGTTCTTC	CASSFRYRGNEQFF
NA	TRBJ2-1	TRBD2	TRBV7-3	TGTGCCAGCAGCAACGCGGGGGTTCCTTACAATGAGCAGTTCTTC	CASSNAGVPYNEQFF
NA	TRBJ2-5	NA	TRBV21-1	TGTGCCAGCAAACGCAGGGTCCAAGAGACCCAGTACTTC	CASKRRVQETQYF
NA	TRBJ1-5	NA	TRBV6-1	TGTGCCAGCAGTGCAGGTAGTTTCCAGCATTTT	CASSAGSFQHF
NA	TRBJ2-7	TRBD1	TRBV5-4	TGTGCCAGCAGCGCCCCCGGGGGGACAGGGATTTACGAGCAGTACTTC	CASSAPGGTGIYEQYF
NA	TRBJ2-7	NA	TRBV5-1	TGCGCCAGCAGCTTGCTGACTGCATCCTACGAGCAGTACTTC	CASSLLTASYEQYF
NA	TRBJ1-1	TRBD1	TRBV27	TGTGCCAGCAGTTTATGGGGACAGAAAGAAGCTTTCTTT	CASSLWGQKEAFF
NA	TRBJ1-3	NA	TRBV11-1	TGTGCCAGCAGCTTAACAGGAGCCTCTGGAAACACCATATATTTT	CASSLTGASGNTIYF
NA	TRBJ2-5	TRBD2	TRBV27	TGTGCCAGCAGCCCAGCCAGCGGGGGGGCTTTAGAGACCCAGTACTTC	CASSPASGGALETQYF
NA	TRBJ2-1	NA	TRBV7-9	TGTGCCAGCAGCTTAGCAAGGGAGTTAGGGCTCCTCGATGAGCAGTTCTTC	CASSLARELGLLDEQFF
NA	TRBJ1-5	NA	TRBV19	TGTGCCAGTAGTTCTGGGCCAAGCAATCAGCCCCAGCATTTT	CASSSGPSNQPQHF
NA	TRBJ2-2	TRBD1	TRBV28	TGTGCCAGCAGTGGGGACAGCGTGACCGGGGAGCTGTTTTTT	CASSGDSVTGELFF
NA	TRBJ2-3	TRBD2	TRBV7-2	TGTGCCAGCAGCTTAGCCTTACTAGCGGGGGCTAGCACAGATACGCAGTATTTT	CASSLALLAGASTDTQYF
NA	TRBJ1-3	NA	TRBV10-3	TGTGCCATCAGTGAGTCTGGCAGCTCTGGAAACACCATATATTTT	CAISESGSSGNTIYF
NA	TRBJ2-5	TRBD2	TRBV7-9	TGTGCCAGCAGCCGGACTAGCGGGGGTGGCCAGGGGGCCCAGTACTTC	CASSRTSGGGQGAQYF
NA	TRBJ2-7	NA	TRBV5-4	TGTGCCAGCAGCCAGGACAGTATATCCTACGAGCAGTACTTC	CASSQDSISYEQYF
NA	TRBJ2-1	TRBD2	TRBV29-1	TGCAGCGTTGAAGATAGGTACTCGCCCTTGGGACTAGCGGGCCGGAGCTCCTACAATGAGCAGTTCTTC	CSVEDRYSPLGLAGRSSYNEQFF
NA	TRBJ1-1	NA	TRBV7-9	TGTGCCAGCAGCTTGAAAGGGACATCCGAAGCTTTCTTT	CASSLKGTSEAFF
NA	TRBJ2-7	TRBD1	TRBV6-1	TGTGCCAGCCGGGACAGACACTACGAGCAGTACTTC	CASRDRHYEQYF
NA	TRBJ1-5	TRBD1	TRBV6-5	TGTGCCAGCAGAACCGACAGGGGATCCAATCAGCCCCAGCATTTT	CASRTDRGSNQPQHF
NA	TRBJ2-3	TRBD2	TRBV7-2	TGTGCCAGCAGCTTCGTTGCGGGAGCAGATACGCAGTATTTT	CASSFVAGADTQYF
NA	TRBJ2-4	NA	TRBV7-6	TGTGCCAGCAGCAATCCCCAGGCGGGGATGATATCCAAAAACATTCAGTACTTC	CASSNPQAGMISKNIQYF
NA	TRBJ1-2	TRBD1	TRBV29-1	TGCAGCGTGGGACAGGGTGCCCCCTATGGCTACACCTTC	CSVGQGAPYGYTF